These 29 T cell receptor beta chains came from one sample sequenced in a study of monozygotic twins with inflammatory bowel disease. Reprocessing the 5' RACE reads, TCRdb reports a single entry for every CDR3 protein and omits DNA. The sample yields some 150,000 distinct CDR3 sequences, of which the top ten take up less than 7.5%. The specimen sequenced was blood. The receptors come from a human donor with ulcerative colitis or Crohn's disease, or a healthy co-twin of an affected twin (not recorded which).

This chain links TRBV7-6 with TRBJ2-7; TCRdb's assignment of TRBD1 cannot be checked, as there is no DNA. Germline-derived CDR1 and CDR2 are SGHVS and FNYEAQ. There are 14 residues in the CDR3. The CDR3 sequence is CASSPRGNSYEQYF.

This rearrangement joins TRBV30 to TRBJ1-1. Germline V gene lookup returns CDR1 GTSNPN and CDR2 SVGIG (reference sequence). The CDR3 sequence is 11 residues long. CDR3 region: CAWRQNTEAFF.

The V call is TRBV29-1, the J call TRBJ1-5; TCRdb calls TRBD1, which cannot be checked without DNA. CDR3 length equals 13 residues. The germline V gene encodes CDR1 SQVTM and CDR2 ANQGSEA. CDR3 amino acids: CSVAKGSNQPQHF.

This sequence joins TRBV5-1 and TRBJ2-1; TCRdb reports TRBD2, a call that lacks DNA to check it against. This CDR3 has 13 amino acids. CDR1 is SGHRS and CDR2 is YFSETQ in the germline V gene. This chain's CDR3 is CASSLAGGFEQFF.

This chain uses TRBV15 with TRBJ2-2; TCRdb gives TRBD2 as the D gene, but with no DNA this cannot be confirmed. Germline values: CDR1 LNHNV, CDR2 YYDKDF (reference sequence). This CDR3 is 14 amino acids long. CDR3 in amino acids: CATSREASTGELFF.

This sequence joins TRBV20-1 and TRBJ2-7; as DNA is missing, the TRBD2 call by TCRdb cannot be tested. The CDR3 spans 15 residues. Per the germline V gene, CDR1 is DFQATT and CDR2 is SNEGSKA (reference sequence). The CDR3 protein is CSAPLRLALLNEQYF.

The V and J genes are TRBV15 and TRBJ1-3; TCRdb's assignment of TRBD1 cannot be checked, as there is no DNA. This CDR3 spans 16 amino acids. Germline values: CDR1 LNHNV, CDR2 YYDKDF (reference sequence). CDR3 in amino acids: CATSRGRGVPGNTIYF.

The V call is TRBV24-1, the J call TRBJ2-5. CDR3 length equals 12 residues. Germline V gives CDR1 KGHDR, CDR2 SFDVKD. The CDR3: CATSDGWETQYF.

The chain couples TRBV2 to TRBJ1-5. CDR3 length: 13 residues. Looked up from germline, CDR1 is SNHLY and CDR2 is FYNNEI. CDR3 sequence reads: CASRGRGDQPQHF.

The J gene is TRBJ1-5, the V gene TRBV18. The germline gives CDR1 KGHSH, CDR2 LQKENI. The CDR3 runs 13 residues. CDR3 sequence: CASSSLIDQPQHF.

The V and J genes are TRBV6-1 and TRBJ1-2; TCRdb designates TRBD1, a call that cannot be tested without DNA. The CDR3 is 15 amino acids. The germline gives CDR1 MNHNS, CDR2 SASEGT. CDR3: CASSVIGTGIYGYTF.

The rearrangement links TRBV3-1 to TRBJ2-2; TCRdb designates TRBD1, a call that cannot be tested without DNA. Germline V gene lookup returns CDR1 LGHDT and CDR2 YNNKEL (reference sequence). The CDR3 runs to 17 residues. The CDR3 loop is CASSQVVTGYMAGELFF. Combining the CDR3 with reference TRBV3-1 and TRBJ2-2 gives the whole variable domain DTAVSQTPKYLVTQMGNDKSIKCEQNLGHDTMYWYKQDSKKFLKIMFSYNNKELIINETVPNRFSPKSPDKAHLNLHINSLELGDSAVYFCASSQVVTGYMAGELFFGEGSRLTVL.

The chain recombines TRBV19 with TRBJ1-1; the TCRdb call, TRBD1, lacks DNA for checking. CDR1 LNHDA and CDR2 SQIVND come from the germline V gene (reference sequence). This CDR3 is 14 amino acids long. Here the CDR3 reads CASSIGMMNTEAFF.

The V call is TRBV7-8, the J call TRBJ2-3; without DNA, the TCRdb call of TRBD2 cannot be checked. CDR3 length: 15 residues. Germline CDR1 reads SGHVS; CDR2 reads FQNEAQ. The CDR3 reads CASSPPTGGPYTQYF.

The J gene is TRBJ2-3, the V gene TRBV29-1; the TRBD1 assignment by TCRdb is unverifiable without DNA. The CDR3 has 13 residues. Germline CDR1 and CDR2: SQVTM and ANQGSEA. CDR3 loop: CSVTGESTDTQYF.

The rearrangement links TRBV5-1 to TRBJ2-1; lacking DNA, the TRBD1 call made by TCRdb goes unchecked. CDR1 SGHRS and CDR2 YFSETQ come from the germline V gene. This CDR3 contains 15 residues. Here the CDR3 reads CASSPRGWPYNEQFF.

V usage is TRBV20-1 and J usage is TRBJ2-7; no DNA is available, so the TRBD2 call from TCRdb remains unchecked. This CDR3 contains 17 residues. Germline lookup yields CDR1 DFQATT and CDR2 SNEGSKA (reference sequence). CDR3 residues: CSASPTGLAGGSYEQYF.

The chain is built from TRBV27 and TRBJ2-7; TCRdb outputs TRBD2, but without DNA this stays unchecked. From germline, CDR1 is MNHEY and CDR2 SMNVEV (reference sequence). CDR3 length equals 13 residues. The CDR3 protein is CASSFGTTREQYF.

The chain is built from TRBV7-6 and TRBJ2-3; TCRdb picks TRBD1, but there is no DNA to check that call. The CDR3 has 15 amino acids. From germline, CDR1 is SGHVS and CDR2 FNYEAQ. CDR3 residues: CASSPGQGAGDTQYF.

The J gene is TRBJ2-3, the V gene TRBV3-1; the TRBD2 assignment by TCRdb is unverifiable without DNA. CDR1 and CDR2 from the germline V gene are LGHDT and YNNKEL (reference sequence). CDR3 length: 14 residues. CDR3 sequence reads: CASSQGGGTDTQYF.

CDR3 protein: CASSLYNEQLF. This chain links TRBV7-2 with TRBJ2-1. This CDR3 has 11 amino acids. Germline CDR1 reads SGHTA; CDR2 reads FQGNSA.

The chain couples TRBV7-6 to TRBJ2-2; TCRdb designates TRBD1, a call that cannot be tested without DNA. Germline CDR1 and CDR2: SGHVS and FNYEAQ. The CDR3 is 15 amino acids. Here the CDR3 reads CASSYQDPATGELFF.

The chain uses TRBV11-2 and TRBJ2-3; TCRdb reports TRBD1, a call that lacks DNA to check it against. This CDR3 is built from 20 residues. Germline CDR1 reads SGHAT; CDR2 reads FQNNGV. CDR3 protein: CASSEHTSPAGITPPIEQYF.

The chain has TRBV12-3 or TRBV12-4 and TRBJ1-2; TCRdb's D call of TRBD1 is untestable without DNA. The CDR3 length is 14 residues. CDR3 protein: CASSLGGGASGYTF.

The CDR3 spells CSARERYGHPLANTGELFF. The rearrangement joins TRBV20-1 to TRBJ2-2; there is no DNA to check the TCRdb D call of TRBD1. Germline V gene data show CDR1 as DFQATT and CDR2 as SNEGSKA (reference sequence). There are 19 residues in the CDR3.

The V and J genes are TRBV10-3 and TRBJ2-2; TCRdb names TRBD1, which stays unverified in the absence of DNA. The germline V gene encodes CDR1 ENHRY and CDR2 SYGVKD. The CDR3 length is 16 residues. The CDR3 is CAISRNGQINTGELFF.

The rearrangement links TRBV29-1 to TRBJ2-7; TCRdb picks TRBD1, but there is no DNA to check that call. This CDR3 region has 14 residues. CDR1 is SQVTM and CDR2 is ANQGSEA in the germline V gene. The CDR3: CSVEGNEQGNEQYF.

The chain carries TRBV5-1 and TRBJ1-1. CDR1 is SGHRS and CDR2 is YFSETQ in the germline V gene. The CDR3 is 15 amino acids. CDR3 amino acids: CASSLGPSANTEAFF.

The CDR3 reads CAISESQGASDEQYF. J is TRBJ2-7 and V is TRBV10-3; the TRBD1 assignment by TCRdb is unverifiable without DNA. Germline V gene data show CDR1 as ENHRY and CDR2 as SYGVKD. The CDR3 extends over 15 amino acids.